These T cell receptor beta chains were read from a single sample in a study of T cells in Graves' hyperthyroidism and ophthalmopathy. TCRdb independently ran MiXCR on the multiplex PCR reads; one entry per CDR3 protein. The sample lists roughly 380,000 distinct CDR3 sequences, around 14% occurring once. The sequenced sample consisted of blood. These receptors all stem from a woman between 55 and 75 years old with Graves' hyperthyroidism. CDR3s leave out the opening cysteine and the closing phenylalanine or tryptophan. The order of the fields is D gene, CDR3 length, V gene, J gene, CDR3 protein. D genes are given only for firm matches.

.	13	TRBV10-3	TRBJ2-7	AISPHGDLNYEQY
.	14	TRBV5-6	TRBJ2-3	ASSLRPGAWTDTQY
.	11	TRBV18	TRBJ2-5	ASSRGLWETQY
TRBD1	12	TRBV7-9	TRBJ2-7	ASSLGQGYYEQY
TRBD2	12	TRBV29-1	TRBJ2-3	SVESSGSGDTQY
.	13	TRBV3-1	TRBJ1-2	ASSHRREMRYGYT
.	14	TRBV28	TRBJ1-5	ASSLLGDETNQPQH
.	12	TRBV7-9	TRBJ2-4	ASSLDLAKNIQY
.	12	TRBV5-8	TRBJ1-2	ASSLLFPDYGYT
.	12	TRBV2	TRBJ2-1	ASSVEGGANEQF
.	13	TRBV14	TRBJ2-3	ASSHRRGGTDTQY
TRBD2	16	TRBV27	TRBJ2-3	ASSSLTSGRAVADTQY
.	13	TRBV29-1	TRBJ1-2	SVLPGNSGSTGYT
TRBD2	12	TRBV2	TRBJ2-3	ASGLASSTDTQY
.	11	TRBV14	TRBJ1-1	ASSSDPNTEAF
TRBD1	14	TRBV2	TRBJ1-5	ASRATGGVGNQPQH
.	12	TRBV3-1	TRBJ2-7	ASSQDRERDEQY
.	12	TRBV11-3	TRBJ2-1	ASSLDRRYNEQF
.	13	TRBV27	TRBJ1-1	ASSRHSAGDTEAF
.	13	TRBV5-4	TRBJ2-7	ASSLLQGYSYEQY
.	13	TRBV11-2	TRBJ1-4	ASSPRATAGEKLF
TRBD1	13	TRBV27	TRBJ2-7	ASSPSSFRQGMQY
TRBD1	14	TRBV20-1	TRBJ1-6	SARELGTGANSPLH
.	11	TRBV27	TRBJ2-5	ASSLFGEETQY
.	12	TRBV2	TRBJ1-2	ASSDRASLYGYT
.	11	TRBV11-2	TRBJ2-3	ASSPPSRDTQY
.	13	TRBV6-1	TRBJ2-2	ASRKGVANTGELF
TRBD1	11	TRBV29-1	TRBJ1-1	SASGGLGTEAF
.	14	TRBV12-3/TRBV12-4	TRBJ1-2	ASSLHGFWGKDGYT
TRBD2	10	TRBV20-1	TRBJ2-1	SAMLDSGGQF
TRBD1	14	TRBV4-2	TRBJ2-7	ASSQEGRGPTYEQY
.	15	TRBV28	TRBJ1-5	ASSLGGTGIGAQPQH
.	14	TRBV19	TRBJ2-4	ASSPWIGGSKNIQY